This record looks at one TCR beta chain sequence and its context. Its specificity is not known. The CDR3 has 15 amino acids. Germline V CDR1 and CDR2: SNHLY, FYNNEI. Trimming shortened V by 6 bases and J by 1 base, and 13 bases separated the two germline ends. The data were obtained in a study of T cell responses to AZD1222 COVID-19 vaccine. Study conclusions and caveats: Just 6 or 7 people given AZD1222 tested seropositive at baseline. There were mostly white British donors and more females than males, and clonal diversity was possibly underestimated. Spike-specific TCR depth and breadth grew after two AZD1222 doses.

Clones were read by immunoSEQ multiplex PCR, and TCRdb kept only the in-frame ones, dropping some. The data contain about 120,000 clones, roughly 90% of them singletons. The sequencing used peripheral blood, collected 28 days after the second AZD1222 dose. The clonotype originates from an adult who received the AZD1222 COVID-19 vaccine. V gene TRBV2 combines with J gene TRBJ2-1, with unresolved D. CDR3 sequence (DNA): TGTGCCAGCAGGGGAAAATGGCTTTCCTACAATGAGCAGTTCTTC. This sequence encodes CASRGKWLSYNEQFF.